Below are 28 T cell receptor beta chains sequenced from a single sample in a study of CD8+CD57+ T cells in acquired aplastic anemia. Genomic DNA served as template for TCR beta VDJ and CDR3 profiling. TCRdb analysed the reads with MiXCR anew, one entry per CDR3 protein. The table has about 160,000 distinct CDR3 sequences, roughly half seen once. It was patients with CD8+CD57+ cell expansion by flow cytometry who were chosen for sequencing. Specimen: sorted CD4+, CD8+, or CD8+CD57+ T cells (not recorded which) from PBMCs. These receptors were collected from a human donor with aplastic anemia.

The chain employs TRBV19 and TRBJ1-5; 10 bases fit TRBD1. The CDR3 sequence is 14 residues long. V trimming: 5 bases; J trimming: 6 bases; junction bases outside the gene matches: 4. Germline V gene data show CDR1 as LNHDA and CDR2 as SQIVND (reference sequence). The CDR3 reads CASSLDRGVQPQHF. The DNA for the CDR3 is TGTGCCAGTAGTCTGGACAGGGGGGTTCAGCCCCAGCATTTT.

J is TRBJ2-7 and V is TRBV4-1; no firm D call. Germline V gene sequence: CDR1 MGHRA, CDR2 YSYEKL. V was trimmed by 0 bases and J by 3 bases, leaving 18 bases between them. This CDR3 has 17 residues. The CDR3 here is CASSQDLRIAGYYEQYF. DNA of the CDR3: TGCGCCAGCAGCCAAGATCTGCGAATTGCAGGTTACTACGAGCAGTACTTC.

This clonotype appeared a few times. This may come from a read error, since a much larger clone is one base off. In DNA form, the CDR3 reads TGCGGTGCTTCCCCGGGACACTCCTACGAGCAGTACTTC. Residues: CGASPGHSYEQYF. This chain links TRBV20-1 with TRBJ2-7; the D gene is possibly TRBD1 (6 bases). Germline values: CDR1 DFQATT, CDR2 SNEGSKA (reference sequence). This CDR3 is built from 13 residues.

At least ten counts were recorded for this clonotype. This rearrangement joins TRBV7-2 to TRBJ1-1; D is unclear. V was clipped by 6 bases and J by 3 bases, with 8 bases between them. The germline V gene has CDR1 SGHTA and CDR2 FQGNSA. The CDR3 loop spans 12 amino acids. CDR3 coding DNA: TGTGCCAGCAGTCAGAGTTACACTGAAGCTTTCTTT. The encoded protein is CASSQSYTEAFF.

This clonotype has only a few counts. This chain connects TRBV29-1 to TRBJ2-3; 9 positions agree with TRBD2. The CDR3 has 14 amino acids. The junction had 12 bases not matched to a gene; V was cut back by 5 bases and J by 9 bases. Looked up from germline, CDR1 is SQVTM and CDR2 is ANQGSEA. The CDR3 is CSVLTSGSLLTQYF. The DNA of the CDR3 is TGCAGCGTTCTGACTAGCGGCTCCCTTCTAACGCAGTATTTT.

The chain couples TRBV29-1 to TRBJ2-1, with D tentatively TRBD1 or TRBD2 (6 bases each). CDR3 length: 11 residues. Germline V CDR1 and CDR2: SQVTM, ANQGSEA. Trimming took 5 bases from V and 9 from J, leaving 11 bases between them. The CDR3 region is CSVTEGGEQFF. CDR3 DNA: TGCAGCGTTACTGAGGGGGGTGAGCAGTTCTTC.

The chain joins TRBV29-1 to TRBJ2-7; no clear D. Trimming removed 0 bases from V and 1 base from J, with 4 bases in between. CDR1 and CDR2 (germline): SQVTM, ANQGSEA. The CDR3 consists of 12 residues. The CDR3 reads CSVEDVSYEQYF. The CDR3 region has the DNA TGCAGCGTTGAAGATGTATCCTACGAGCAGTACTTC.

The chain combines TRBV7-3 with TRBJ1-1; D unresolved. This CDR3 is 13 amino acids long. In germline, CDR1 is SGHTA, CDR2 FQGTGA. With 2 bases removed from V and 4 bases from J, the gap between germline ends came to 8 bases. In nucleotides, the CDR3 is TGTGCCAGCAGCTTACTATCAAGCACTGAAGCTTTCTTT. It translates to CASSLLSSTEAFF.

CDR3 sequence (DNA): TGTGCCAGCAGCTTAAGCGCGCATGGAGCGGTCTATGGCTACACCTTC. This translates into CASSLSAHGAVYGYTF. V and J are TRBV11-2 and TRBJ1-2; no clear D gene. The germline V and J ends were trimmed by 2 bases and 4 bases, with 17 bases remaining between them. CDR1 SGHAT and CDR2 FQNNGV come from the germline V gene. This CDR3 spans 16 amino acids.

This chain uses TRBV7-9 with TRBJ1-2, with D perhaps TRBD1 (6 bases). The CDR3 sequence is 14 residues long. The V end was cut by 1 base, the J end by 8 bases, with 14 bases between. Germline V gene sequence: CDR1 SEHNR, CDR2 FQNEAQ (reference sequence). Written as DNA, the CDR3 is TGTGCCAGCAGCTTAGGTGCAGGGGCGGGCGGCTACACCTTC. Translating it yields CASSLGAGAGGYTF.

The sample holds a few counts of this clonotype. The chain employs TRBV19 and TRBJ1-6, with TRBD1 as a possible D gene (6 bases). The CDR3 is made up of 13 amino acids. The germline V and J ends were trimmed by 6 bases and 9 bases, with 12 bases remaining between them. The germline CDR1 and CDR2 sequences are LNHDA and SQIVND (reference sequence). CDR3 nucleotides: TGTGCCAGTAGAGGGGGGCTCAGTTCACCCCTCCACTTT. This encodes CASRGGLSSPLHF. Together with reference TRBV19 and TRBJ1-6, the CDR3 gives the full variable domain: DGGITQSPKYLFRKEGQNVTLSCEQNLNHDAMYWYRQDPGQGLRLIYYSQIVNDFQKGDIAEGYSVSREKKESFPLTVTSAQKNPTAFYLCASRGGLSSPLHFGNGTRLTVT.

There are a few counts of this clonotype. The chain has TRBV2 and TRBJ1-2; unclear D gene. CDR3 length equals 12 residues. Germline CDR1 and CDR2: SNHLY and FYNNEI. Trimming shortened V by 7 bases and J by 1 base, and 7 bases separated the two germline ends. The CDR3 reads CASIEINYGYTF. The DNA of the CDR3 is TGTGCCAGCATTGAGATTAACTATGGCTACACCTTC.

This clonotype was seen repeatedly, ten times or more. The chain recombines TRBV6-9 with TRBJ2-7; TRBD1 or TRBD2 may be the D gene (5 bases each). V was cut by 4 bases and J by 6 bases, with 22 bases left in between. This CDR3 comprises 16 residues. Per germline, CDR1 MNHGY and CDR2 SVAAGI. The CDR3 DNA reads TGTGCCAGCAGTTTCGCGACGCTTGCTGGGGACCTCGAGCAGTACGTC. Translation: CASSFATLAGDLEQYV.

This chain joins TRBV10-3 and TRBJ2-3, with D hard to call. Looked up from germline, CDR1 is ENHRY and CDR2 is SYGVKD. The CDR3 runs to 11 residues. The V gene lost 3 bases and the J gene lost 4 bases, with 2 bases spanning the gap. This chain's CDR3 is CAISEADTQYF. For the CDR3, the DNA is TGTGCCATCAGTGAAGCAGATACGCAGTATTTT.

This clonotype was counted only a few times. This chain joins TRBV7-2 and TRBJ2-1, with 12 bases matching TRBD2. V gave up 6 bases and J gave up 6 bases; unmatched junction bases: 3. CDR1 and CDR2 (germline): SGHTA, FQGNSA. The CDR3 is made up of 14 amino acids. The CDR3 protein is CASRPSGGANEQFF. CDR3 DNA sequence: TGTGCCAGCAGACCTAGCGGGGGGGCCAATGAGCAGTTCTTC. The full variable domain, its missing parts supplied by reference TRBV7-2 and TRBJ2-1, is GAGVSQSPSNKVTEKGKDVELRCDPISGHTALYWYRQSLGQGLEFLIYFQGNSAPDKSGLPSDRFSAERTGGSVSTLTIQRTQQEDSAVYLCASRPSGGANEQFFGPGTRLTVL.

This clonotype was seen ten or more times. The rearrangement joins TRBV2 to TRBJ2-7; D uncertain. V was cut by 8 bases and J by 5 bases, with 16 bases left in between. Germline CDR1 and CDR2: SNHLY and FYNNEI. CDR3 size: 13 residues. The chain's CDR3 is CASAQAEGDEQYF. In DNA form, the CDR3 reads TGTGCCAGCGCCCAGGCGGAAGGAGACGAGCAGTACTTC.

This clonotype was found a few times. CDR3 in DNA: TGTGCCAGCTCACCAAGTGTTATCGCGAACACTGAAGCTTTCTTT. This codes for CASSPSVIANTEAFF. The chain links TRBV18 to TRBJ1-1; D gene unclear. V lost 2 bases and J 1 base, leaving 11 bases between the germline ends. CDR1 and CDR2 (germline): KGHSH, LQKENI. The CDR3 contains 15 residues.

The rearrangement joins TRBV6-5 to TRBJ1-1; D possibly corresponds to TRBD1 (6 bases). Germline-derived CDR1 and CDR2 are MNHEY and SVGAGI. The V and J ends lost 1 base and 7 bases respectively, with 13 bases between them. The CDR3 contains 14 residues. CDR3 bases: TGTGCCAGCAGTTACTTCCGGGGGGCAGGTGAAGCTTTCTTT. It is translated as CASSYFRGAGEAFF.

The chain has TRBV7-2 and TRBJ2-7; possibly TRBD1 for D (6 bases). Per the germline V gene, CDR1 is SGHTA and CDR2 is FQGNSA. The germline V and J ends were trimmed by 9 bases and 2 bases, with 17 bases remaining between them. The CDR3 runs 14 residues. The CDR3 reads CASSATTGPYEQYF. Here the CDR3 DNA reads TGTGCCAGTAGTGCTACGACAGGACCCTACGAGCAGTACTTC. Using reference TRBV7-2 and TRBJ2-7 for the parts outside the CDR3, the full variable domain is GAGVSQSPSNKVTEKGKDVELRCDPISGHTALYWYRQSLGQGLEFLIYFQGNSAPDKSGLPSDRFSAERTGGSVSTLTIQRTQQEDSAVYLCASSATTGPYEQYFGPGTRLTVT.

The V call is TRBV29-1, the J call TRBJ1-2; the D is unclear. Germline V gene lookup returns CDR1 SQVTM and CDR2 ANQGSEA. The ends were cut back, 3 bases at V and 0 bases at J, with 17 bases in the middle. This CDR3 region has 16 residues. The CDR3 region has the DNA TGCAGCGTTGACGATTGGTCCGGACCCGCTAACTATGGCTACACCTTC. As protein: CSVDDWSGPANYGYTF.

This clonotype was observed a handful of times. The chain employs TRBV27 and TRBJ1-1; 8 positions match TRBD1. V dropped 3 bases and J dropped 0; count of bases not matched to a gene: 6. CDR1 MNHEY and CDR2 SMNVEV come from the germline V gene (reference sequence). The CDR3 loop spans 16 amino acids. The CDR3 sequence is CASSFRNRGVNTEAFF. As DNA, the CDR3 is TGTGCCAGCAGTTTCAGAAACAGGGGGGTGAACACTGAAGCTTTCTTT.

The J gene is TRBJ1-6, the V gene TRBV19, with 8 bases lining up with TRBD1. The CDR3 consists of 15 residues. Germline CDR1 and CDR2: LNHDA and SQIVND (reference sequence). V dropped 5 bases and J dropped 5; count of bases not matched to a gene: 5. This CDR3 is CASSATTGDNSPLHF. DNA of the CDR3: TGTGCCAGTAGTGCCACGACAGGGGATAATTCACCCCTCCACTTT. The complete variable domain, with remaining parts taken from reference TRBV19 and TRBJ1-6, reads DGGITQSPKYLFRKEGQNVTLSCEQNLNHDAMYWYRQDPGQGLRLIYYSQIVNDFQKGDIAEGYSVSREKKESFPLTVTSAQKNPTAFYLCASSATTGDNSPLHFGNGTRLTVT.

The gene calls are TRBV29-1 and TRBJ2-2; D is possibly TRBD1 (6 bases). Trimming stripped 4 bases from V and 0 bases from J, with 12 bases between. Germline V gene lookup returns CDR1 SQVTM and CDR2 ANQGSEA. The length of the CDR3 is 15 residues. The CDR3 nucleotides are TGCAGCGTTGTACTGACAGGAGCGAACACCGGGGAGCTGTTTTTT. Protein sequence: CSVVLTGANTGELFF.

This chain links TRBV6-4 with TRBJ2-2, with a possible D match to TRBD1 (6 bases). Germline V lookup: CDR1 MRHNA, CDR2 SNTAGT. V was trimmed by 11 bases and J by 0 bases, leaving 10 bases between them. There are 13 residues in the CDR3. CDR3 DNA sequence: TGTGCCTCTCAGGGGACGAACACCGGGGAGCTGTTTTTT. Translation gives CASQGTNTGELFF.

This clonotype showed up just once. The genes are TRBV29-1 and TRBJ2-7; TRBD2 aligns across 9 bases. The CDR3 loop spans 11 amino acids. Germline V gives CDR1 SQVTM, CDR2 ANQGSEA. CDR3 sequence (DNA): TGCAGTTGCGTGACTAGCGGCGAGCAGTACTTC. Translating gives CSCVTSGEQYF.

The chain carries TRBV3-1 and TRBJ2-3; the D gene is possibly TRBD2 (5 bases). There are 19 residues in the CDR3. With 0 bases removed from V and 4 bases from J, the gap between germline ends came to 23 bases. Germline V gives CDR1 LGHDT, CDR2 YNNKEL (reference sequence). CDR3 nucleotide sequence: TGTGCCAGCAGCCAAGAAATAGCAGGAGGCGATTTAGGAGCAGATACGCAGTATTTT. It translates to CASSQEIAGGDLGADTQYF.

This clonotype was recorded at least ten times. The chain employs TRBV30 and TRBJ2-2, with D hard to call. Germline V lookup: CDR1 GTSNPN, CDR2 SVGIG (reference sequence). The V end lost 6 bases, the J end lost 4 bases, and 9 bases lay between the germline ends. The CDR3 covers 12 residues. DNA for the CDR3: TGTGCCTGTACGAGTGGCACCGGGGAGCTGTTTTTT. Translation: CACTSGTGELFF.

Ten or more counts support this clonotype. The CDR3 sequence: CASSGSSNEKLFF. As DNA, the CDR3 is TGTGCCAGCAGCGGATCGTCCAATGAAAAACTGTTTTTT. The rearrangement links TRBV6-1 to TRBJ1-4; D gene ambiguous. V was shortened by 6 bases and J by 5 bases, with 10 bases between the two germline ends. Germline V lookup: CDR1 MNHNS, CDR2 SASEGT. This CDR3 spans 13 amino acids.